Shown below are 32 T cell receptor beta chains from a single sample sequenced in a study of blood T cell repertoires in COVID-19. Repertoires were generated with immunoSEQ multiplex PCR, while TCRdb's copy carries only in-frame clones and drops some. The sample includes 90,000 to 100,000 clones, roughly nine tenths of them seen just once. The sample taken for sequencing was peripheral blood. The receptors were sampled from a man aged 65 to 85 with acute or convalescent COVID-19.

This rearrangement joins TRBV5-1 to TRBJ2-3; 10 bases are a match to TRBD2. V lost 4 bases to trimming and J lost 4 bases; unmatched junction nucleotides: 9. The CDR3 extends over 16 amino acids. Germline values: CDR1 SGHRS, CDR2 YFSETQ. CDR3 sequence reads: CASSPGLAVKSDTQYF. Here the CDR3 DNA reads TGCGCCAGCAGCCCCGGACTAGCGGTGAAATCAGATACGCAGTATTTT.

V is TRBV5-6 and J is TRBJ2-1; TRBD2 aligns across 8 bases. Trimming took 4 bases from V and 12 from J; bases not matched to a gene: 15. The CDR3 runs to 15 residues. Germline V gene lookup returns CDR1 SGHDT and CDR2 YYEEEE. This CDR3 is CASSPGGLGNYGQFF. The DNA for the CDR3 is TGTGCCAGCAGCCCGGGGGGGTTAGGGAATTATGGGCAGTTCTTC.

The V and J genes are TRBV12-3 or TRBV12-4 and TRBJ1-2, with D possibly being TRBD1 (6 bases). This CDR3 contains 13 residues. Trimming stripped 3 bases from V and 4 bases from J, with 9 bases between. CDR3 sequence reads: CASSFGRGYGYTF. CDR3 DNA: TGTGCCAGCAGTTTTGGCAGGGGCTATGGCTACACCTTC.

This clone has more than one count but fewer than ten. The V call is TRBV3-1 (or the pseudogene TRBV3-2), the J call TRBJ2-3, with TRBD2 as a possible D gene (6 bases). This CDR3 has 14 amino acids. Trimming shortened V by 0 bases and J by 4 bases, and 8 bases separated the two germline ends. Germline V gene lookup returns CDR1 LGHDT and CDR2 YNNKEL (reference sequence). CDR3 coding DNA: TGTGCCAGCAGCCAAGATTGGGGGGCAGATACGCAGTATTTT. This translates into CASSQDWGADTQYF.

The CDR3 protein is CASSSSGFNEQFF. The CDR3 region has the DNA TGTGCCAGCAGTTCTAGCGGCTTCAATGAGCAGTTCTTC. V gene TRBV3-1 (or the pseudogene TRBV3-2) combines with J gene TRBJ2-1; 7 bases match TRBD2. Germline values: CDR1 LGHDT, CDR2 YNNKEL (reference sequence). J was trimmed by 6 bases and V by 6 bases; bases with no gene match: 5. The CDR3 has 13 amino acids.

The V call is TRBV6-1, the J call TRBJ1-5; D gene ambiguous. The germline V gene has CDR1 MNHNS and CDR2 SASEGT. The CDR3 runs to 16 residues. V shed 3 bases and J shed 4 bases, with 16 bases lying between them. The CDR3 DNA follows: TGTGCCAGCAGTGAGTTCGGTCTCCGAGGAAATCAGCCCCAGCATTTT. Residues: CASSEFGLRGNQPQHF.

The rearrangement uses TRBV19 and TRBJ2-5; TRBD2 matches at 8 bases. The CDR3 spans 15 residues. CDR1 and CDR2 (germline): LNHDA, SQIVND (reference sequence). V was clipped by 4 bases and J by 2 bases; unmatched bases: 6. CDR3: CASSTGSSGQETQYF. CDR3 nucleotides: TGTGCCAGTAGTACGGGGTCTAGCGGGCAAGAGACCCAGTACTTC.

The V gene is TRBV12-5, the J gene TRBJ1-5; 8 positions agree with TRBD1. Germline lookup yields CDR1 LGHNT and CDR2 FRNRAP. The CDR3 runs 15 residues. V was clipped by 1 base and J by 7 bases; unmatched bases: 6. The CDR3 coding sequence is TGTGCTAGTGGTTTGGGGACAGGGTTTCTGCAGCCCCAGCATTTT. This encodes CASGLGTGFLQPQHF.

The chain links TRBV19 to TRBJ1-1; 9 bases are a match to TRBD1. Germline loops: CDR1 LNHDA, CDR2 SQIVND (reference sequence). Trimming cost V 7 bases and J 6 bases; bases outside gene matches: 15. The CDR3 runs 16 residues. The DNA for the CDR3 is TGTGCCAGTAATTGGGCCAGCGGGACAGGGAGCCCTGAAGCTTTCTTT. This codes for CASNWASGTGSPEAFF.

The chain has TRBV12-3 or TRBV12-4 and TRBJ2-4; D remains ambiguous. Trimming pared 3 bases from V and 3 bases from J, leaving 3 bases between. This CDR3 region has 12 residues. The CDR3 spells CASSFSKNIQYF. CDR3 bases: TGTGCCAGCAGTTTTAGCAAAAACATTCAGTACTTC.

This sequence joins TRBV5-1 and TRBJ2-5; a possible D gene is TRBD1 (5 bases). The germline V gene has CDR1 SGHRS and CDR2 YFSETQ. With 0 bases removed from V and 4 bases from J, the gap between germline ends came to 10 bases. CDR3 size: 14 residues. CDR3 sequence (DNA): TGCGCCAGCAGCTTGGGGGTAGGGGTAGAGACCCAGTACTTC. It codes for CASSLGVGVETQYF. The entire variable domain, with the rest obtained from reference TRBV5-1 and TRBJ2-5, is as follows: KAGVTQTPRYLIKTRGQQVTLSCSPISGHRSVSWYQQTPGQGLQFLFEYFSETQRNKGNFPGRFSGRQFSNSRSEMNVSTLELGDSALYLCASSLGVGVETQYFGPGTRLLVL.

This clone showed up just once. The chain carries TRBV19 and TRBJ1-5, with D possibly matching TRBD1 (5 bases). The V end was cut by 0 bases, the J end by 5 bases, with 14 bases between. Germline lookup yields CDR1 LNHDA and CDR2 SQIVND (reference sequence). CDR3 length: 16 residues. CDR3 protein: CASSIEGRVDDQPQHF. CDR3 bases: TGTGCCAGTAGTATAGAAGGCAGGGTGGACGATCAGCCCCAGCATTTT.

This clone was found once. This rearrangement joins TRBV7-6 to TRBJ1-1; D unclear. The CDR3 loop spans 15 amino acids. Trimming pared 2 bases from V and 1 base from J, leaving 11 bases between. CDR1 SGHVS and CDR2 FNYEAQ come from the germline V gene. CDR3 in DNA: TGTGCCAGCAGCTTAATGGAGAGGGAGAACACTGAAGCTTTCTTT. This codes for CASSLMERENTEAFF.

V usage is TRBV2 and J usage is TRBJ2-7; no firm D call. The CDR3 has 15 amino acids. Trimming stripped 6 bases from V and 5 bases from J, with 20 bases between. Germline-derived CDR1 and CDR2 are SNHLY and FYNNEI. The CDR3 DNA reads as TGTGCCAGCAGGCAGACGGGTCTAGGTCTAAACGAGCAGTACTTC. Translation: CASRQTGLGLNEQYF.

The rearrangement joins TRBV6-5 to TRBJ1-6; 9 nucleotides align to TRBD1. J gave up 10 bases and V 6 bases, and 7 bases lay outside the gene matches. In germline, CDR1 is MNHEY, CDR2 SVGAGI. This CDR3 contains 14 residues. The chain's CDR3 is CASRVQGAKSPLHF. In nucleotides, the CDR3 is TGTGCCAGCAGGGTACAGGGGGCGAAGTCACCCCTCCACTTT.

CDR3 DNA: TGTGCCATCAGAGGACTAGCGCGGGAGCAGTACTTC. As protein: CAIRGLAREQYF. The V gene is TRBV10-3, the J gene TRBJ2-7, with 9 bases that match TRBD2. After removal of 6 bases from V and 7 bases from J, the junction contained 4 bases not matched to a gene. The CDR3 spans 12 residues. The germline V gene encodes CDR1 ENHRY and CDR2 SYGVKD.

J is TRBJ1-4 and V is TRBV3-1 (or the pseudogene TRBV3-2); D is ambiguous. The CDR3 has 15 residues. Trimming stripped 4 bases from V and 7 bases from J, with 16 bases between. CDR1 and CDR2 (germline): LGHDT, YNNKEL (reference sequence). CDR3 loop: CASSLLGQRAEKLFF. The CDR3 DNA follows: TGTGCCAGCAGCCTCCTAGGGCAGCGGGCTGAAAAACTGTTTTTT.

J is TRBJ2-5 and V is TRBV5-1; perhaps TRBD2 as D (5 bases). There are 12 residues in the CDR3. The ends were cut back, 4 bases at V and 5 bases at J, with 9 bases in the middle. Germline V CDR1 and CDR2: SGHRS, YFSETQ. The CDR3 loop reads CASSEGGETQYF. CDR3 DNA: TGCGCCAGCAGCGAGGGCGGCGAGACCCAGTACTTC.

The chain couples TRBV7-9 to TRBJ1-1, with 8 bases fitting TRBD1. This CDR3 has 15 amino acids. Germline-derived CDR1 and CDR2 are SEHNR and FQNEAQ (reference sequence). Trimming took 5 bases from V and 5 from J; bases not matched to a gene: 10. CDR3 DNA sequence: TGTGCCAGCAGCCCGTCGACAGGGGAGGGAACTGAAGCTTTCTTT. As protein: CASSPSTGEGTEAFF. Looking up the rest from reference TRBV7-9 and TRBJ1-1 gives the full variable domain: DTGVSQNPRHKITKRGQNVTFRCDPISEHNRLYWYRQTLGQGPEFLTYFQNEAQLEKSRLLSDRFSAERPKGSFSTLEIQRTEQGDSAMYLCASSPSTGEGTEAFFGQGTRLTVV.

This clone was counted between two and nine times. The chain recombines TRBV28 with TRBJ1-6; perhaps TRBD1 as D (6 bases). The CDR3 covers 12 residues. The germline V gene has CDR1 MDHEN and CDR2 SYDVKM. Trimming removed 3 bases from V and 15 bases from J, with 12 bases in between. CDR3 DNA sequence: TGTGCCAGCAGTTTGTGGGACACGGTCCTCCACTTT. This translates into CASSLWDTVLHF.

The genes are TRBV30 and TRBJ1-2; possibly TRBD1 for D (5 bases). The CDR3 loop spans 17 amino acids. CDR1 GTSNPN and CDR2 SVGIG come from the germline V gene (reference sequence). With 4 bases removed from V and 0 bases from J, the gap between germline ends came to 21 bases. CDR3 protein: CAWISEFRGTANYGYTF. CDR3 DNA sequence: TGTGCCTGGATATCCGAATTCCGCGGGACGGCTAACTATGGCTACACCTTC.

The chain uses TRBV5-1 and TRBJ1-2; 8 bases line up with TRBD1. Germline CDR1 reads SGHRS; CDR2 reads YFSETQ. This CDR3 comprises 15 residues. V dropped 4 bases and J dropped 0; count of bases not matched to a gene: 5. As DNA, the CDR3 is TGCGCCAGCAGCCCTCGACAGGGGCCTAACTATGGCTACACCTTC. Protein product: CASSPRQGPNYGYTF.

The gene calls are TRBV19 and TRBJ2-4; D ambiguous. This CDR3 is 13 amino acids long. Germline V gene data show CDR1 as LNHDA and CDR2 as SQIVND (reference sequence). V dropped 5 bases and J dropped 0 bases, with 5 bases sitting between them. DNA for the CDR3: TGTGCCAGTAGTCGTATAGCCAAAAACATTCAGTACTTC. Its translation: CASSRIAKNIQYF. The variable domain in full, with the rest retrieved from reference TRBV19 and TRBJ2-4, is DGGITQSPKYLFRKEGQNVTLSCEQNLNHDAMYWYRQDPGQGLRLIYYSQIVNDFQKGDIAEGYSVSREKKESFPLTVTSAQKNPTAFYLCASSRIAKNIQYFGAGTRLSVL.

The chain joins TRBV12-5 to TRBJ2-2; D is possibly TRBD2 (6 bases). V shed 1 base and J shed 1 base, with 16 bases lying between them. Germline-derived CDR1 and CDR2 are LGHNT and FRNRAP. The CDR3 consists of 18 residues. CDR3 amino acids: CASGLAPGGVGNTGELFF. CDR3 DNA: TGTGCTAGTGGTTTGGCCCCCGGGGGAGTGGGGAACACCGGGGAGCTGTTTTTT.

V is TRBV5-1 and J is TRBJ2-5, with D possibly matching TRBD2 (5 bases). CDR1 is SGHRS and CDR2 is YFSETQ in the germline V gene. Trimming pared 1 base from V and 2 bases from J, leaving 15 bases between. This CDR3 has 16 amino acids. CDR3 sequence (DNA): TGCGCCAGCAGCTTGAACGGCCTTGAGGGACAAGAGACCCAGTACTTC. Translated: CASSLNGLEGQETQYF.

CDR3 bases: TGTGCCAGCAGCTTGCAGCGGGGGGCCCACACAGATACGCAGTATTTT. Its protein product is CASSLQRGAHTDTQYF. The J gene is TRBJ2-3, the V gene TRBV5-4; TRBD2 agrees at 9 bases. The CDR3 consists of 16 residues. Losses at the gene ends were 1 base for V and 2 bases for J; bases not matched to a gene: 5. From germline, CDR1 is SGHNT and CDR2 YYREEE (reference sequence). The whole variable domain, filled in from reference TRBV5-4 and TRBJ2-3, reads ETGVTQSPTHLIKTRGQQVTLRCSSQSGHNTVSWYQQALGQGPQFIFQYYREEENGRGNFPPRFSGLQFPNYSSELNVNALELDDSALYLCASSLQRGAHTDTQYFGPGTRLTVL.

The V call is TRBV27, the J call TRBJ2-5; possibly TRBD1 for D (5 bases). The CDR3 has 17 amino acids. Germline loops: CDR1 MNHEY, CDR2 SMNVEV (reference sequence). The V end lost 4 bases, the J end lost 4 bases, and 22 bases lay between the germline ends. The CDR3 coding sequence is TGTGCCAGCAGTTATGGTAGAGCAGGGAACGTCGGAGAGACCCAGTACTTC. Residues: CASSYGRAGNVGETQYF.

The chain recombines TRBV10-1 with TRBJ1-5; possible D gene TRBD1, 6 bases. The germline gives CDR1 WNHNN, CDR2 SYGVQD (reference sequence). The CDR3 spans 17 residues. The V end was cut by 0 bases, the J end by 1 base, with 13 bases between. The CDR3 here is CASSESKGGASNQPQHF. CDR3 nucleotide sequence: TGCGCCAGCAGTGAGTCGAAAGGGGGGGCGAGCAATCAGCCCCAGCATTTT.

The gene calls are TRBV3-1 (or the pseudogene TRBV3-2) and TRBJ1-2, with 8 positions matching TRBD1. This CDR3 comprises 16 residues. Unmatched junction bases numbered 6, after V lost 1 base and J lost 2 bases. In germline, CDR1 is LGHDT, CDR2 YNNKEL (reference sequence). The CDR3 nucleotides are TGTGCCAGCAGCCAAGGGCCGGGACAGGCGAACTATGGCTACACCTTC. Its translation is CASSQGPGQANYGYTF.

This chain joins TRBV10-3 and TRBJ1-6, with D possibly TRBD1 on 6 matching bases. This CDR3 contains 15 residues. CDR1 and CDR2 (germline): ENHRY, SYGVKD. Trimming pared 0 bases from V and 9 bases from J, leaving 12 bases between. The CDR3 region has the DNA TGTGCCATCAGTGAGTCGAAGGGGGTAGGTTCACCCCTCCACTTT. The encoded protein is CAISESKGVGSPLHF.

This chain joins TRBV5-1 and TRBJ1-2; 8 nucleotides align to TRBD1. J was trimmed by 4 bases and V by 0 bases; bases with no gene match: 5. Germline-derived CDR1 and CDR2 are SGHRS and YFSETQ. The CDR3 has 15 amino acids. The CDR3 loop reads CASSLAGGSIYGYTF. For the CDR3, the DNA is TGCGCCAGCAGCTTGGCAGGGGGCAGCATCTATGGCTACACCTTC.

The chain uses TRBV14 and TRBJ1-2; D is unresolved. V lost 0 bases and J lost 8, with 16 bases in between. The CDR3 contains 15 residues. Germline values: CDR1 SGHDN, CDR2 FVKESK. CDR3 nucleotides: TGTGCCAGCAGCCAAGATCTGCAGCGCTCCGGGGGCTACACCTTC. Translating gives CASSQDLQRSGGYTF. The full variable domain, with the rest looked up from reference TRBV14 and TRBJ1-2, is EAGVTQFPSHSVIEKGQTVTLRCDPISGHDNLYWYRRVMGKEIKFLLHFVKESKQDESGMPNNRFLAERTGGTYSTLKVQPAELEDSGVYFCASSQDLQRSGGYTFGSGTRLTVV.